The T cell receptor (beta chain) under discussion was sequenced for a study of shared clonotypes between healthy human individuals. TCRdb's table, derived via immunoSEQ multiplex PCR, lists solely in-frame clones and lacks some. The sample lists 550,000 to 850,000 clones; approximately 79% were seen once. Germline CDR1 reads SGHAT; CDR2 reads FQNNGV. The CDR3 is 17 residues long. Trimming took off 6 bases at V and 0 bases at J, with 18 bases between the two ends. The clonotype was recovered from a woman aged 25-40 years in good health. The sequenced sample consisted of memory CD4+ T cells sorted from blood. Subset denoted: CD45RA-negative fraction. V and J are TRBV11-2 and TRBJ2-1; tentatively, D is TRBD2 (5 bases). CDR3 loop: CASRRPDYHSSYNEQFF. The CDR3 DNA follows: TGTGCCAGCAGGCGTCCCGACTACCACAGCTCCTACAATGAGCAGTTCTTC.